Included here is one TCR beta chain sequence, with context. The antigen remains undetermined. The data were obtained in a study of blood T cells in healthy people across ages. Study-wide findings and caveats: Higher diversity and more naive CD4+ cells were features of long-lived donors, compared to aged donors. As age increased, TCR beta diversity per million T cells fell in a roughly linear fashion.

The second PCR ran about 7 to 12 cycles with a sample-barcoded 5' primer and J-beta primers. TCRdb reanalysed the 5' RACE reads using MiXCR and keeps one entry per CDR3 protein. Of about 810,000 distinct CDR3 sequences in the sample, about 34% were seen once. CDR1 and CDR2 from the germline V gene are SGHRS and YFSETQ. This CDR3 is 15 amino acids long. The V end lost 4 bases, the J end lost 7 bases, and 21 bases lay between the germline ends. This chain links TRBV5-1 with TRBJ2-7, with D maybe TRBD1 (6 bases). Sequencing was performed on blood. The receptor was derived from a man younger than 30 in good health. The CDR3 coding sequence is TGCGCCAGCAGCGCCGGGGACACTCGGGACAATGAGCAGTACTTC. Its translation: CASSAGDTRDNEQYF.